Below are 5 T cell receptor beta chains sequenced from a single sample in a study of T cells in tumors after PD-1 blockade. Clones were read by immunoSEQ multiplex PCR, and TCRdb kept only the in-frame ones, dropping some. The sample consists of approximately 63,000 clones, around 74% of them appearing once. The sequencing here drew on PBMCs, taken after anti-PD-1 treatment. Receptors originate from a human donor with basal cell carcinoma.

The CDR3 is CATGSGGASNQPQHF. The CDR3 region has the DNA TGTGCCACCGGCTCGGGGGGTGCTAGCAATCAGCCCCAGCATTTT. The gene calls are TRBV24-1 and TRBJ1-5; D is possibly TRBD1 (5 bases). CDR1 is KGHDR and CDR2 is SFDVKD in the germline V gene. V lost 9 bases and J 0 bases, leaving 14 bases between the germline ends. The CDR3 length is 15 residues.

This clone was detected a few times. DNA of the CDR3: TGTGCCAGCAGCCTCCCGGACAGGGAAAGTGAAGCTTTCTTT. Its protein product is CASSLPDRESEAFF. The chain links TRBV3-1 (or the pseudogene TRBV3-2) to TRBJ1-1; TRBD1 agrees at 8 bases. The CDR3 has 14 residues. The germline gives CDR1 LGHDT, CDR2 YNNKEL (reference sequence). V shed 4 bases and J 7 bases; nucleotides not matched to a gene: 8.

CDR3 in DNA: TGTGCCAGCTCACCAATCGGACTCTTTAGCGTAGCGATTAGCACAGATACGCAGTATTTT. Its translation is CASSPIGLFSVAISTDTQYF. The chain employs TRBV18 and TRBJ2-3; TRBD2 is a possible D gene (5 bases). This CDR3 contains 20 residues. Germline V gene data show CDR1 as KGHSH and CDR2 as LQKENI. V lost 2 bases and J lost 0, with 24 bases in between.

The rearrangement uses TRBV3-1 (or the pseudogene TRBV3-2) and TRBJ2-2; D possibly matches TRBD1 or TRBD2 (5 bases each). The germline V and J ends were trimmed by 1 base and 6 bases, with 15 bases remaining between them. Germline-derived CDR1 and CDR2 are LGHDT and YNNKEL (reference sequence). This CDR3 has 16 amino acids. The CDR3 region is CASSQGTGRGAGELFF. In DNA, the CDR3 is TGTGCCAGCAGCCAAGGGACGGGAAGGGGTGCCGGGGAGCTGTTTTTT.

The chain uses TRBV19 and TRBJ1-2; possibly TRBD1 for D (6 bases). The CDR3 loop spans 13 amino acids. V lost 5 bases and J lost 3, with 10 bases in between. CDR1 and CDR2 from the germline V gene are LNHDA and SQIVND (reference sequence). CDR3 loop: CASSYSGDYGYTF. CDR3 bases: TGTGCCAGTAGTTATTCAGGGGACTATGGCTACACCTTC.